This T cell receptor (beta chain) was sequenced in a study of blood T cell repertoires in COVID-19 (dated by TCRdb to about 2020). Turning to the overall study: Samples from collaborators originated in the United States, Italy and Spain and spanned both the acute and convalescent phases of COVID-19. The material from the prospective study consisted of cDNA or gDNA derived from T cells, B-cell-depleted T cells, or PBMCs. Subjects who had been exposed to COVID-19, were actively infected with it, or had recovered from it provided the deeply sampled blood TCRbeta repertoires that made up the dataset. The repertoires were released in a freely available public database meant as a resource for research on the immune response to SARS-CoV-2. Samples were obtained from the ongoing ImmuneRACE study (first 160 participants) and from over a thousand subjects provided by 6 global collaborators. Nearly every sample came with metadata listing a de-identified subject ID, COVID-19 status, age in years and sex. Where available, HLA class I and class II types were obtained from metadata supplied by the sample provider rather than from assay-based typing. What the research found in general, with its limitations: How much clinical and demographic metadata was included differed by source and by participant, and the metadata was provided uncurated.

The immunoSEQ Assay, a bias-controlled multiplex PCR, was used to amplify TCRbeta CDR3 regions from genomic DNA. Regarding the original processing steps: The number of nucleated cells in each sample was estimated by amplification of reference gene primers within the assay. To quantify the absolute abundance of each unique TCRbeta CDR3 rearrangement, sequence reads were collapsed and filtered. For each sample, productive Simpson clonality was calculated as the square root of Simpson's diversity index over productive rearrangements. Here the immuneACCESS table is served through TCRdb, limited to in-frame sequences with V and J called. Missing clones are a known gap in these copies; in checked studies unresolved V genes cover under half, and the rest lacks a known reason. The DNA gave D and trimming, while V, J and clone size come from that table. Present in this sample are 100,000 to 150,000 clones, about four fifths of which were seen just once. About 17% of the sample is taken by the ten largest.

In Seattle, one collaborating source enrolled patients while the infection was active and tracked those patients longitudinally over the course of disease. Each collaborating institution followed its own protocols to collect whole blood in K2EDTA tubes. For TCRbeta analysis, collaborators shipped samples as frozen whole blood, isolated PBMCs, or DNA extracted from either of those sample types. The CDR3 contains 12 residues, cysteine and phenylalanine counted. The entry retains the CDR3 DNA only, 36 bases that are in frame from base 1. CDR1 and CDR2, looked up from the germline V gene (reference sequence), are SGHNT and YYREEE. V drops 4 bases and J drops 5 bases, leaving 8 bases in between. As regards this clone: Which antigen it targets is not known. No base quality information exists; no much larger clone differs at one position.

The sequence links TRBV5-4 to TRBJ2-3; possibly the D gene is TRBD2, per 6 matching bases. Source material: peripheral blood. The sequence was collected from a man younger than 45 with COVID-19, enrolled during active disease. The CDR3 loop reads CASSAGLDTQYF. The DNA reads as follows: TGTGCCAGCAGCGCGGGGCTAGATACGCAGTATTTT.